This TCR beta chain was sequenced for a study of blood T cell repertoires in COVID-19. Study-level information: Sites across the United States, Italy and Spain contributed samples from acute and convalescent COVID-19. From T cells, B-cell-depleted T cells, or PBMCs came the material, which was cDNA or gDNA.

V was pared by 1 base and J by 6 bases, with 7 bases between. CDR3 size: 13 residues. CDR1 is SGHTA, CDR2 FQGNSA, per germline. In the study's own analysis: Amplification of reference gene primers was used by the study to estimate nucleated cell counts. Sequencing used immunoSEQ multiplex PCR; TCRdb keeps in-frame clones, though not all of them. V, J and clone size are those of that table, while D and trimming were read from the DNA. The sample includes 85,000 to 130,000 clones, approximately 86% of them seen just once. Material: peripheral blood. V gene TRBV7-2 combines with J gene TRBJ1-5; perhaps TRBD1 as D (5 bases). The clonotype originates from an older woman with acute or convalescent COVID-19. Here the CDR3 reads CASSLDGGQPQHF. CDR3 coding DNA: TGTGCCAGCAGCTTAGACGGGGGTCAGCCCCAGCATTTT.